This TCR beta chain originates from a study of blood T cell repertoires in COVID-19. About the research overall: Sources were T cells, B-cell-depleted T cells, or PBMCs; the material itself was cDNA or gDNA.

Germline CDR1 reads MNHEY; CDR2 reads SVGAGI. V was trimmed by 7 bases and J by 1 base, leaving 8 bases between them. The CDR3 runs 13 residues. In the original analysis: Counts of nucleated cells, estimated from reference gene primer amplification, were obtained. This table comes from immunoSEQ multiplex PCR, and its TCRdb copy is limited to in-frame clones, with some not included. The DNA was the basis for D and trimming; V, J and clone size are from that table. The sample yields fewer than 500,000 clones, more than 70% seen once. The participants were between about 18 and 100 years old and came from under 25 US areas. Categorization into cohorts depended on clinical history that participants reported.

This clonotype was sampled from a man aged 25-45 years who had recovered from COVID-19. J is TRBJ1-5 and V is TRBV6-5; the D is unclear. The sample consisted of PBMCs or T cells enriched from blood (not recorded which). CDR3 region: CASNLGSNQPQHF. CDR3 DNA: TGTGCCAGCAATCTAGGAAGCAATCAGCCCCAGCATTTT.